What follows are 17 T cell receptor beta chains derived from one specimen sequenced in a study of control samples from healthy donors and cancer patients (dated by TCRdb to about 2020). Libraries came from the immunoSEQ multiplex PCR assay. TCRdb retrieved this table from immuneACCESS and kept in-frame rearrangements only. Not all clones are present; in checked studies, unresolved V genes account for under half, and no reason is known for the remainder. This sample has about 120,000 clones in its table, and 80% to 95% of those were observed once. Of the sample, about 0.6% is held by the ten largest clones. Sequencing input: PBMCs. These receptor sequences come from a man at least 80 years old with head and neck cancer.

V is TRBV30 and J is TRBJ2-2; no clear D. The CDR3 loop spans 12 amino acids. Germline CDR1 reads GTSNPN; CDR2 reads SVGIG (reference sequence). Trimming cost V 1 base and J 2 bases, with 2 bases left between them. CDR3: CAWSDNTGELFF. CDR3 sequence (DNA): TGTGCCTGGAGTGACAACACCGGGGAGCTGTTTTTT.

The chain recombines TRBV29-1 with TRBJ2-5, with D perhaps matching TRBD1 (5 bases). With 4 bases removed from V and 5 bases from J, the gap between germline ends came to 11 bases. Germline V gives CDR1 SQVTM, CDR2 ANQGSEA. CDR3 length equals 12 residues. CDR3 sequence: CSVGGAVETQYF. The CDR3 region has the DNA TGCAGCGTTGGGGGCGCGGTTGAGACCCAGTACTTC.

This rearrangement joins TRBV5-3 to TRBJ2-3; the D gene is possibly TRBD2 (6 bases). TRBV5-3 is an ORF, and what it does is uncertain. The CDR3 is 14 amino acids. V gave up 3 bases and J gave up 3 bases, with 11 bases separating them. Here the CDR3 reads CARSSGVGTDTQYF. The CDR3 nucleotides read TGTGCCAGAAGCTCGGGAGTCGGAACAGATACGCAGTATTTT.

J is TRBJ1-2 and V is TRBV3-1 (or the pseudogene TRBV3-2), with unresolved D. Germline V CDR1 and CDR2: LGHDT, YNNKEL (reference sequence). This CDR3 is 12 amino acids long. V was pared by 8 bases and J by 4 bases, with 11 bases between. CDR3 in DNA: TGTGCCAGCCGGGGATTGGGCTATGGCTACACCTTC. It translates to CASRGLGYGYTF.

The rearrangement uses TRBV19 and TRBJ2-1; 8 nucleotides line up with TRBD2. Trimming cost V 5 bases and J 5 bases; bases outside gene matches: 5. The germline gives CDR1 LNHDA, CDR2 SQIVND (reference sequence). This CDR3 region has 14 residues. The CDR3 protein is CASSQLAAHNEQFF. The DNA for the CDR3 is TGTGCCAGTAGTCAACTAGCGGCTCACAATGAGCAGTTCTTC.

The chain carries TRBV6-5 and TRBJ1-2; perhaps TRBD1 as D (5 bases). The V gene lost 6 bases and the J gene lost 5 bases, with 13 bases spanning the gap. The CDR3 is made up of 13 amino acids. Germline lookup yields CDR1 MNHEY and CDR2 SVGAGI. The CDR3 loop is CASSEAGRYGYTF. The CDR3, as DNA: TGTGCCAGCAGCGAGGCAGGGAGATATGGCTACACCTTC.

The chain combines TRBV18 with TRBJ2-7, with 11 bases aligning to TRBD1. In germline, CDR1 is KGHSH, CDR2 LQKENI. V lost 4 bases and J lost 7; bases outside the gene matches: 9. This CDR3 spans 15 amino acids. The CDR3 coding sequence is TGTGCCAGCTCACACTCAAGGACAGGGGGCGATGAGCAGTACTTC. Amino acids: CASSHSRTGGDEQYF.

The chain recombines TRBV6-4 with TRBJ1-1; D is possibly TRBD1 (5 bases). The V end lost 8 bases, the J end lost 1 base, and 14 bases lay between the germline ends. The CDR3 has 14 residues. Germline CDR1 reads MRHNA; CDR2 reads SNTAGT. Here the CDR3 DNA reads TGTGCCAGCCAAATCCGACAGAGGAACACTGAAGCTTTCTTT. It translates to CASQIRQRNTEAFF.

CDR3 sequence reads: CASSQERLAGSTGELFF. CDR3 nucleotide sequence: TGTGCCAGCAGCCAAGAAAGGCTAGCGGGGTCCACCGGGGAGCTGTTTTTT. The rearrangement links TRBV3-1 (or the pseudogene TRBV3-2) to TRBJ2-2; 9 bases are a match to TRBD2. The germline CDR1 and CDR2 sequences are LGHDT and YNNKEL (reference sequence). V lost 0 bases, J lost 4 bases, and 6 bases stayed unmatched. The CDR3 spans 17 residues.

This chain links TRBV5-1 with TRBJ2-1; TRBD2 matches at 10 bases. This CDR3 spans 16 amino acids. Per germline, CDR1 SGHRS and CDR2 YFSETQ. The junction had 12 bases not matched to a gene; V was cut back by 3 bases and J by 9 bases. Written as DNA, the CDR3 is TGCGCCAGCAGCTCAACCGGGACTAGCGCCGTGGGTGAGCAGTTCTTC. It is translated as CASSSTGTSAVGEQFF. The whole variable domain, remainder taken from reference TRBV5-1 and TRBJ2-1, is KAGVTQTPRYLIKTRGQQVTLSCSPISGHRSVSWYQQTPGQGLQFLFEYFSETQRNKGNFPGRFSGRQFSNSRSEMNVSTLELGDSALYLCASSSTGTSAVGEQFFGPGTRLTVL.

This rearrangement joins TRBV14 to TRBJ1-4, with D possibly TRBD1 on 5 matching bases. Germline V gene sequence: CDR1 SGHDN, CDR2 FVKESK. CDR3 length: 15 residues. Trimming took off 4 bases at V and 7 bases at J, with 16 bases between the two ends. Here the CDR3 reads CASSLRGSRGEKLFF. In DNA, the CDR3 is TGTGCCAGCAGCCTAAGGGGCAGTAGGGGTGAAAAACTGTTTTTT. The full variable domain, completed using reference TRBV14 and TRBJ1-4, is EAGVTQFPSHSVIEKGQTVTLRCDPISGHDNLYWYRRVMGKEIKFLLHFVKESKQDESGMPNNRFLAERTGGTYSTLKVQPAELEDSGVYFCASSLRGSRGEKLFFGSGTQLSVL.

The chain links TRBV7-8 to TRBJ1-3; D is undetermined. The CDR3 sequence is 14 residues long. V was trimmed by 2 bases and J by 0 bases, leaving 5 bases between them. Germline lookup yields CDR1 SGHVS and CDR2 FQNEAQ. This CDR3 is CASSLLDSGNTIYF. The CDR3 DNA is TGTGCCAGCAGCTTACTAGACTCTGGAAACACCATATATTTT.

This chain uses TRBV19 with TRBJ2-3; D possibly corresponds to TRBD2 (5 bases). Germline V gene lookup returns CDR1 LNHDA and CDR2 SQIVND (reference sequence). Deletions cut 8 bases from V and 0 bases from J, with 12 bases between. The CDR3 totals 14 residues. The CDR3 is CASAPQRSTDTQYF. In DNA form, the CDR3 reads TGTGCCAGTGCCCCCCAGCGGAGCACAGATACGCAGTATTTT.

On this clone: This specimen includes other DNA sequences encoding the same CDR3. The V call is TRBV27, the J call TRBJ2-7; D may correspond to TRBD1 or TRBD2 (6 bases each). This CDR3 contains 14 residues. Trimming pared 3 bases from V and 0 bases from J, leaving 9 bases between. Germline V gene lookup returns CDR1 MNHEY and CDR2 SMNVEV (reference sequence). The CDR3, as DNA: TGTGCCAGCAGTTTTGGGGGGCCCTCCTACGAGCAGTACTTC. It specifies CASSFGGPSYEQYF.

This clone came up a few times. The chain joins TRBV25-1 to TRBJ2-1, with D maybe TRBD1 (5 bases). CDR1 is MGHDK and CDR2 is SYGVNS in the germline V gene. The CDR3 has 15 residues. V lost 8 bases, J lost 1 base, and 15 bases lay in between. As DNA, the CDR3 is TGTGCCAGCGGATTCAGGGTGGGGTCCTACAATGAGCAGTTCTTC. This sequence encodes CASGFRVGSYNEQFF.

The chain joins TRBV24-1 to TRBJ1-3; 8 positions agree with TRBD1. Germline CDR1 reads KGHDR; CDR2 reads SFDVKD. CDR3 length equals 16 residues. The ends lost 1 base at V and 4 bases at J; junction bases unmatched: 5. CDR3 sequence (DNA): TGTGCCACCAGTGATTTCGGCGGGACAGGAGGAAACACCATATATTTT. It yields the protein CATSDFGGTGGNTIYF.

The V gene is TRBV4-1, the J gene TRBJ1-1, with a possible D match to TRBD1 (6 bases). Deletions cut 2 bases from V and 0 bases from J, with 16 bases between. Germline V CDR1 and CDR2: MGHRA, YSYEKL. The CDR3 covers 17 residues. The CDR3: CASSQLGRGGMNTEAFF. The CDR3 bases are TGCGCCAGCAGCCAATTGGGGAGGGGGGGAATGAACACTGAAGCTTTCTTT.